The 18 T cell receptor beta chains below come from one sample, sequenced in a study of cytomegalovirus exposure and HLA in healthy donors (dated by TCRdb to about 2017). Library preparation used the immunoSEQ multiplex PCR assay. For the multiplex PCR, a mixture combining 60 forward primers for TCR Vbeta segments and 13 reverse primers for TCR Jbeta segments was used. The table comes from immuneACCESS by way of TCRdb, which keeps in-frame sequences with V and J called. Part of the clones is missing from these tables; in studies checked, under half for an unresolved V gene and the rest for unknown reasons. This sample holds fewer than 100,000 clones; 75% to 85% were observed only once. The ten top clones hold 3% to 4% of the sample. The specimen sequenced was PBMCs. The origin of the receptors is a middle-aged woman in good health and CMV-seronegative.

V is TRBV4-3 and J is TRBJ2-7; no firm D call. Germline assignment: CDR1 LGHNA and CDR2 YSLEER. The CDR3 length is 13 residues. V was trimmed by 1 base and J by 6 bases, leaving 10 bases between them. The CDR3 bases are TGCGCCAGCAGCCAAGGTCCACAAACCGAGCAGTACTTC. This sequence encodes CASSQGPQTEQYF.

This chain joins TRBV4-3 and TRBJ2-3; 8 bases match TRBD2. The V gene end was trimmed by 1 base and the J gene end by 12 bases; junction bases not matched to a gene: 6. The CDR3 has 13 amino acids. Germline V gives CDR1 LGHNA, CDR2 YSLEER. The CDR3 region has the DNA TGCGCCAGCAGCCAAGGGGTTAGCGGGGCCCAGTATTTT. Translating it yields CASSQGVSGAQYF.

This sequence joins TRBV4-2 and TRBJ2-7; D unresolved. V was pared by 0 bases and J by 0 bases, with 12 bases between. The germline V gene has CDR1 LGHNA and CDR2 YNFKEQ. This CDR3 comprises 16 residues. DNA for the CDR3: TGTGCCAGCAGCCAAGACCAGGCTTTGAGCTCCTACGAGCAGTACTTC. Its protein product is CASSQDQALSSYEQYF.

V and J are TRBV19 and TRBJ1-3; 7 nucleotides match TRBD1. V dropped 9 bases and J dropped 2; count of bases not matched to a gene: 7. This CDR3 contains 14 residues. Germline CDR1 is LNHDA and CDR2 is SQIVND (reference sequence). The chain's CDR3 is CASTLGQTGNTIYF. In nucleotides, the CDR3 is TGTGCCAGCACCCTGGGACAGACTGGAAACACCATATATTTT.

V is TRBV6-5 and J is TRBJ1-6; D remains unclear. The germline gives CDR1 MNHEY, CDR2 SVGAGI. V was trimmed by 2 bases and J by 14 bases, leaving 16 bases between them. The CDR3 runs to 14 residues. CDR3 in DNA: TGTGCCAGCAGTTACACCCCGGGTTTGGAGGCCCTCCACTTT. Its protein product is CASSYTPGLEALHF.

V is TRBV4-1 and J is TRBJ2-5; 7 nucleotides align to TRBD1. The ends lost 1 base at V and 2 bases at J; junction bases unmatched: 1. This CDR3 spans 14 amino acids. Germline V gives CDR1 MGHRA, CDR2 YSYEKL. This CDR3 is CASSQGTGQETQYF. The CDR3 DNA reads as TGCGCCAGCAGCCAAGGGACAGGACAAGAGACCCAGTACTTC.

The chain has TRBV5-1 and TRBJ1-4; 9 bases fit TRBD1. The CDR3 extends over 15 amino acids. The germline V gene has CDR1 SGHRS and CDR2 YFSETQ. Unmatched junction bases numbered 2, after V lost 0 bases and J lost 5 bases. CDR3: CASSLAGTGNEKLFF. The DNA of the CDR3 is TGCGCCAGCAGCTTGGCCGGGACAGGGAATGAAAAACTGTTTTTT.

The chain carries TRBV6-1 and TRBJ1-2; a weak D match, TRBD1 (5 bases). The germline CDR1 and CDR2 sequences are MNHNS and SASEGT. Trimming pared 3 bases from V and 1 base from J, leaving 9 bases between. CDR3 length: 14 amino acids. Here the CDR3 reads CASSDTGRNYGYTF. The CDR3 bases are TGTGCCAGCAGTGACACAGGTCGTAACTATGGCTACACCTTC.

The genes are TRBV10-3 and TRBJ2-1, with D maybe TRBD1 (5 bases). V lost 6 bases and J lost 5, with 14 bases in between. This CDR3 is 14 amino acids long. Germline V gene sequence: CDR1 ENHRY, CDR2 SYGVKD. The CDR3: CAISPRTTNNEQFF. The CDR3, as DNA: TGTGCCATCAGCCCGAGGACAACCAACAATGAGCAGTTCTTC.

The chain recombines TRBV7-2 with TRBJ1-5; possible D gene TRBD1, 6 bases. Trimming left V 5 bases short and J 3 bases short, with 8 bases between. The CDR3 runs 13 residues. CDR1 and CDR2 (germline): SGHTA, FQGNSA. CDR3 amino acids: CASSNRDNQPQHF. As DNA, the CDR3 is TGTGCCAGCAGCAACAGGGACAATCAGCCCCAGCATTTT.

The chain couples TRBV10-3 to TRBJ1-5; 7 bases align to TRBD1. The CDR3 covers 13 residues. CDR1 is ENHRY and CDR2 is SYGVKD in the germline V gene. Written as DNA, the CDR3 is TGTGCATCAAAGGGACAGTCGGATCAGCCCCAGCATTTT. As protein: CASKGQSDQPQHF.

The chain employs TRBV30 and TRBJ2-7; D perhaps matches TRBD1 (7 bases). Germline assignment: CDR1 GTSNPN and CDR2 SVGIG (reference sequence). The CDR3 runs to 12 residues. The CDR3 region is CASGGRGLEQYF. The CDR3, as DNA: TGTGCATCAGGGGGGCGGGGTTTGGAGCAGTACTTC.

The chain uses TRBV7-2 and TRBJ1-1; TRBD1 aligns across 8 bases. Unmatched junction bases numbered 16, after V lost 1 base and J lost 6 bases. Germline V gene lookup returns CDR1 SGHTA and CDR2 FQGNSA. The CDR3 has 18 amino acids. CDR3 sequence: CASSLGGGPDRGGAEAFF. In DNA form, the CDR3 reads TGTGCCAGCAGCTTAGGTGGGGGGCCCGACAGGGGTGGGGCTGAAGCTTTCTTT.

The genes are TRBV7-9 and TRBJ1-1; possible D gene TRBD1, 6 bases. V lost 5 bases to trimming and J lost 2 bases, with 9 bases between them. Germline V gives CDR1 SEHNR, CDR2 FQNEAQ (reference sequence). The length of the CDR3 is 13 residues. The CDR3 loop is CASSQQGNTEAFF. As DNA, the CDR3 is TGTGCCAGCAGCCAACAGGGTAACACTGAAGCTTTCTTT.

The chain recombines TRBV2 with TRBJ1-2; D unclear. This CDR3 spans 13 amino acids. Trimming shortened V by 9 bases and J by 0 bases, and 11 bases separated the two germline ends. The germline V gene has CDR1 SNHLY and CDR2 FYNNEI. In nucleotides, the CDR3 is TGTGCCAGGGATACAGAAACTAACTATGGCTACACCTTC. This codes for CARDTETNYGYTF. Complete variable domain (other parts from reference TRBV2 and TRBJ1-2): EPEVTQTPSHQVTQMGQEVILRCVPISNHLYFYWYRQILGQKVEFLVSFYNNEISEKSEIFDDQFSVERPDGSNFTLKIRSTKLEDSAMYFCARDTETNYGYTFGSGTRLTVV.

This clone was seen more than once but under ten times. V gene TRBV4-1 combines with J gene TRBJ1-1; 7 positions agree with TRBD1. Germline V gives CDR1 MGHRA, CDR2 YSYEKL. The CDR3 contains 15 residues. V lost 4 bases, J lost 4 bases, and 9 bases stayed unmatched. The CDR3 sequence is CASSPGGYLGTEAFF. CDR3 DNA sequence: TGCGCCAGCAGCCCAGGGGGGTATTTGGGCACTGAAGCTTTCTTT.

The V and J genes are TRBV6-5 and TRBJ2-1; 7 bases fit TRBD2. Trimming took 8 bases from V and 8 from J; bases not matched to a gene: 9. Germline V gene lookup returns CDR1 MNHEY and CDR2 SVGAGI. This CDR3 region has 13 residues. CDR3 nucleotide sequence: TGTGCCAGCCGTAGCGGGTGTTGGTATGAGCAGTTCTTC. It specifies CASRSGCWYEQFF.

V and J are TRBV30 and TRBJ1-1, with 8 positions matching TRBD1. J was trimmed by 4 bases and V by 4 bases; bases with no gene match: 8. Germline CDR1 and CDR2: GTSNPN and SVGIG (reference sequence). This CDR3 comprises 14 residues. The CDR3 DNA follows: TGTGCCTGGAATAGACAGGGGAGCGCCACTGAAGCTTTCTTT. Translation gives CAWNRQGSATEAFF.